One sample yielded the 2 T cell receptor beta chains listed below, sequenced in a study of T cells in women clearing cervical HPV infection. The data were produced by immunoSEQ multiplex PCR, yet TCRdb's version contains in-frame clones alone and is incomplete. This repertoire includes some 30,000 clones. The specimen sequenced was blood buffy coat. These receptors were collected from a woman aged 18 to 75 with a cervical HPV16 infection that either progressed to CIN3+ or cleared (not recorded which).

Turning to this clone: With the read ending 3 residues before the CDR3 end, the germline J gene is used to fill in that end. This chain links TRBV30 with TRBJ1-3; TRBD1 aligns across 7 bases. The CDR3 contains 11 residues. Germline V CDR1 and CDR2: GTSNPN, SVGIG (reference sequence). The CDR3 DNA, read in part, is TGTGCCTGGAGTCGCGACAGGGTC. Its protein is CAWSRDRV. From start to end, the CDR3 is CAWSRDRVIYF.

Worth noting for this clone: The CDR3 extends 3 residues past the end of the read, so its final part is completed from the germline J gene. V is TRBV7-8 and J is TRBJ1-2; D gene unclear. Per the germline V gene, CDR1 is SGHVS and CDR2 is FQNEAQ. The V gene lost 1 base and the J gene lost 4 bases, with 13 bases spanning the gap. This CDR3 is built from 15 residues. CDR3 DNA, as far as it was read: TGTGCCAGCAGCTTAGATCGTGATGGCTTCTATGGC. Translating it yields CASSLDRDGFYG. The CDR3 reads in full as CASSLDRDGFYGYTF.